In this sample, the clone carrying this T cell receptor (beta chain) turned up a few times. Blood RNA was derived from unsorted whole blood, and germline DNA was extracted too. Treatment-naive at the time, the patients had chronic HBV infection. The CDR3 has 20 residues. The V gene end was trimmed by 3 bases and the J gene end by 0 bases; junction bases not matched to a gene: 15. These data belong to a study of tumor-infiltrating lymphocytes in primary liver carcinoma. At the level of the study: Measuring about 4.2 to 10 cm across, the tumors were staged as T1-T3 N0M0. Regardless of tissue type, samples showed similar yields of roughly 3.5 to 7.5 million productive TCRbeta reads.

From 450 to 550 ng total RNA, TCR beta cDNA was generated with a primer in the constant region. ARM-PCR, slightly modified, supplied the TCR beta libraries through three nested multiplex PCR rounds. The study ran its first two PCR rounds for around 10 cycles each, using TRBV1-TRBV30 forward primers and a C-beta reverse primer. TCRdb reprocessed the multiplex PCR reads with MiXCR, giving one entry per CDR3 protein. Of some 190,000 distinct CDR3 sequences listed, 50% to 75% are singletons. V gene TRBV12-3 or TRBV12-4 combines with J gene TRBJ2-1; 9 nucleotides align to TRBD2. The sample comprised peripheral blood. The receptor's source is a middle-aged man with primary liver carcinoma and hepatitis B virus infection. The CDR3 spells CASSFPGLARHTSSYNEQFF. The CDR3 DNA follows: TGTGCCAGCAGTTTTCCGGGACTAGCAAGACACACCAGCTCCTACAATGAGCAGTTCTTC.